A selection of T cell receptor beta chains follows, all from one sample in a study of blood T cell repertoires in COVID-19. TCRdb's copy holds only in-frame clones and misses some; the assay was immunoSEQ multiplex PCR. Of nearly 85,000 clones listed, about 83% are singletons. The sample was peripheral blood. These receptor sequences come from a woman aged 55-75 years with acute or convalescent COVID-19. Both conserved end residues are part of each CDR3. Each record gives: clone size, J gene, V gene, D gene, CDR3 protein, CDR3 DNA. D genes are given only for firm matches. Size tells how often a clone was seen (once, few, many) or the class of an expanded clone, and some rows leave it out.

clone_size: few
j_call: TRBJ2-1
v_call: TRBV19
d_call: TRBD2
cdr3_aa: CASTPRGLAIRFF
cdr3_nt: TGTGCCAGTACTCCCCGGGGACTAGCAATTAGGTTCTTC

clone_size: NA
j_call: TRBJ1-2
v_call: TRBV4-3
d_call: NA
cdr3_aa: CASSQGKTEFYGYTF
cdr3_nt: TGCGCCAGCAGCCAAGGCAAAACAGAATTCTATGGCTACACCTTC

clone_size: NA
j_call: TRBJ2-7
v_call: TRBV11-3
d_call: TRBD1
cdr3_aa: CASSLGGTGGDEQYF
cdr3_nt: TGTGCCAGCAGCTTAGGGGGGACAGGGGGCGACGAGCAGTACTTC

clone_size: once
j_call: TRBJ2-7
v_call: TRBV4-2
d_call: NA
cdr3_aa: CASSQESTVTGPYEQYF
cdr3_nt: TGTGCCAGCAGCCAGGAGTCTACGGTAACTGGTCCCTACGAGCAGTACTTC

clone_size: NA
j_call: TRBJ1-5
v_call: TRBV5-4
d_call: NA
cdr3_aa: CASSSEQGRPQHF
cdr3_nt: TGTGCCAGCAGCTCGGAACAGGGTCGGCCCCAGCATTTT

clone_size: NA
j_call: TRBJ2-7
v_call: TRBV10-3
d_call: TRBD1
cdr3_aa: CAISEGDRLPYEQYF
cdr3_nt: TGTGCCATCAGTGAAGGGGACAGACTTCCCTACGAGCAGTACTTC

clone_size: few
j_call: TRBJ1-1
v_call: TRBV6-6
d_call: NA
cdr3_aa: CASSTQGRAEAFF
cdr3_nt: TGTGCCAGCAGTACCCAGGGTAGGGCTGAAGCTTTCTTT

clone_size: NA
j_call: TRBJ2-7
v_call: TRBV13
d_call: NA
cdr3_aa: CASSPSRGSYEQYF
cdr3_nt: TGTGCCAGCAGCCCAAGTAGGGGGTCCTACGAGCAGTACTTC

clone_size: NA
j_call: TRBJ1-1
v_call: TRBV30
d_call: NA
cdr3_aa: CAWSSAGNTEAFF
cdr3_nt: TGTGCCTGGAGTTCAGCAGGTAACACTGAAGCTTTCTTT

clone_size: NA
j_call: TRBJ2-3
v_call: TRBV9
d_call: NA
cdr3_aa: CASSVAGDTDTQYF
cdr3_nt: TGTGCCAGCAGCGTAGCCGGTGACACAGATACGCAGTATTTT

clone_size: NA
j_call: TRBJ1-6
v_call: TRBV19
d_call: TRBD1
cdr3_aa: CASSINRGGLHF
cdr3_nt: TGTGCCAGTAGTATAAACAGGGGAGGCCTCCACTTT

clone_size: NA
j_call: TRBJ2-1
v_call: TRBV2
d_call: TRBD2
cdr3_aa: CASSDRGGHNEQFF
cdr3_nt: TGTGCCAGCAGTGATCGGGGGGGGCACAATGAGCAGTTCTTC

clone_size: NA
j_call: TRBJ2-3
v_call: TRBV9
d_call: TRBD2
cdr3_aa: CASSGGASGATDTQYF
cdr3_nt: TGTGCCAGCAGCGGTGGGGCTAGCGGGGCCACAGATACGCAGTATTTT

clone_size: NA
j_call: TRBJ1-2
v_call: TRBV5-1
d_call: TRBD1
cdr3_aa: CASSLEGQGARGYTF
cdr3_nt: TGCGCCAGCAGCTTGGAGGGACAGGGGGCGAGGGGCTACACCTTC

clone_size: NA
j_call: TRBJ2-7
v_call: TRBV5-1
d_call: NA
cdr3_aa: CASSPLQGGSGQYF
cdr3_nt: TGCGCCAGCAGCCCCTTGCAGGGTGGTTCGGGGCAGTACTTC

clone_size: once
j_call: TRBJ1-6
v_call: TRBV5-8
d_call: TRBD1
cdr3_aa: CASSSRTGGFSPLHF
cdr3_nt: TGTGCCAGCAGCTCCCGGACAGGGGGCTTTTCACCCCTCCACTTT

clone_size: NA
j_call: TRBJ1-1
v_call: TRBV7-2
d_call: NA
cdr3_aa: CASSLPGQGKTEAFF
cdr3_nt: TGTGCCAGCAGCTTACCGGGACAAGGGAAGACTGAAGCTTTCTTT

clone_size: NA
j_call: TRBJ2-3
v_call: TRBV5-1
d_call: TRBD1
cdr3_aa: CASSSSVGTGWYF
cdr3_nt: TGCGCCAGCAGCTCCTCGGTCGGGACAGGGTGGTATTTT

clone_size: once
j_call: TRBJ2-1
v_call: TRBV7-2
d_call: TRBD1
cdr3_aa: CASSPRTGLNEQFF
cdr3_nt: TGTGCCAGCAGCCCGCGGACAGGGTTGAATGAGCAGTTCTTC

clone_size: NA
j_call: TRBJ2-3
v_call: TRBV19
d_call: TRBD2
cdr3_aa: CASSAGGTDTQYF
cdr3_nt: TGTGCCAGTAGTGCGGGGGGAACAGATACGCAGTATTTT

clone_size: NA
j_call: TRBJ1-5
v_call: TRBV28
d_call: TRBD1
cdr3_aa: CASSLLAGGLSNQPQHF
cdr3_nt: TGTGCCAGCAGTTTATTAGCAGGGGGGCTTAGCAATCAGCCCCAGCATTTT

clone_size: few
j_call: TRBJ2-5
v_call: TRBV30
d_call: TRBD2
cdr3_aa: CAWRGGSWETQYF
cdr3_nt: TGTGCCTGGAGGGGGGGGAGTTGGGAGACCCAGTACTTC

clone_size: NA
j_call: TRBJ1-2
v_call: TRBV5-1
d_call: TRBD1
cdr3_aa: CASSLQGEGTYTF
cdr3_nt: TGCGCCAGCAGCTTACAGGGGGAAGGGACCTACACCTTC

clone_size: NA
j_call: TRBJ2-2
v_call: TRBV23-1
d_call: TRBD1
cdr3_aa: CASSQGDRSYTGELFF
cdr3_nt: TGCGCCAGCAGTCAGGGGGACAGGAGTTACACCGGGGAGCTGTTTTTT

clone_size: once
j_call: TRBJ2-5
v_call: TRBV29-1
d_call: TRBD1
cdr3_aa: CSVRLNSQGVQYF
cdr3_nt: TGCAGCGTTCGGTTAAACTCACAGGGGGTCCAGTACTTC

clone_size: NA
j_call: TRBJ1-3
v_call: TRBV20-1
d_call: TRBD1
cdr3_aa: CSASARGLGNTIYF
cdr3_nt: TGCAGTGCTAGTGCCAGGGGGCTCGGAAACACCATATATTTT

clone_size: NA
j_call: TRBJ2-1
v_call: TRBV7-9
d_call: NA
cdr3_aa: CASSWRNEQFF
cdr3_nt: TGTGCCAGCAGCTGGAGAAATGAGCAGTTCTTC

clone_size: NA
j_call: TRBJ1-2
v_call: TRBV29-1
d_call: NA
cdr3_aa: CSVDTNSRGNYGYTF
cdr3_nt: TGCAGCGTTGACACTAATTCCAGGGGTAACTATGGCTACACCTTC

clone_size: NA
j_call: TRBJ2-7
v_call: TRBV28
d_call: NA
cdr3_aa: CASSSLSYEQYF
cdr3_nt: TGTGCCAGCAGTTCCCTCTCCTACGAGCAGTACTTC

clone_size: NA
j_call: TRBJ2-2
v_call: TRBV4-1
d_call: NA
cdr3_aa: CASSHRGANTGELFF
cdr3_nt: TGCGCCAGCAGCCACAGGGGGGCGAACACCGGGGAGCTGTTTTTT

clone_size: NA
j_call: TRBJ2-3
v_call: TRBV30
d_call: TRBD1
cdr3_aa: CAWNRGSTDTQYF
cdr3_nt: TGTGCCTGGAACAGGGGGAGCACAGATACGCAGTATTTT

clone_size: NA
j_call: TRBJ2-7
v_call: TRBV6-5
d_call: NA
cdr3_aa: CASSYSGPSYEQYF
cdr3_nt: TGTGCCAGCAGTTACTCTGGCCCCTCCTACGAGCAGTACTTC

clone_size: NA
j_call: TRBJ2-5
v_call: TRBV5-4
d_call: NA
cdr3_aa: CASRFTGGGNQETQYF
cdr3_nt: TGTGCCAGCAGATTCACAGGGGGGGGCAACCAAGAGACCCAGTACTTC

clone_size: NA
j_call: TRBJ2-5
v_call: TRBV5-1
d_call: TRBD2
cdr3_aa: CASTSNGLAYQETQYF
cdr3_nt: TGCGCCAGCACCTCTAACGGACTAGCGTACCAAGAGACCCAGTACTTC

clone_size: NA
j_call: TRBJ2-3
v_call: TRBV7-3
d_call: TRBD1
cdr3_aa: CASSQLGQGNADTQYF
cdr3_nt: TGTGCCAGCAGCCAACTGGGACAGGGGAACGCAGATACGCAGTATTTT

clone_size: NA
j_call: TRBJ2-5
v_call: TRBV5-1
d_call: NA
cdr3_aa: CASSFSGVETQYF
cdr3_nt: TGCGCCAGCAGCTTTTCGGGGGTAGAGACCCAGTACTTC

clone_size: once
j_call: TRBJ2-7
v_call: TRBV7-6
d_call: NA
cdr3_aa: CASSADPNYEQYF
cdr3_nt: TGTGCCAGCAGCGCAGATCCCAATTACGAGCAGTACTTC

clone_size: NA
j_call: TRBJ2-7
v_call: TRBV7-6
d_call: NA
cdr3_aa: CASSSGETYEQYF
cdr3_nt: TGTGCCAGCAGCTCCGGGGAAACCTACGAGCAGTACTTC

clone_size: NA
j_call: TRBJ1-6
v_call: TRBV5-6
d_call: NA
cdr3_aa: CASSLAGVATPLHF
cdr3_nt: TGTGCCAGCAGCTTGGCCGGGGTAGCCACTCCCCTCCACTTT

clone_size: NA
j_call: TRBJ2-1
v_call: TRBV5-1
d_call: TRBD2
cdr3_aa: CASYEAGGSYNEQFF
cdr3_nt: TGCGCCAGCTACGAAGCGGGGGGTTCCTACAATGAGCAGTTCTTC

clone_size: NA
j_call: TRBJ1-6
v_call: TRBV30
d_call: NA
cdr3_aa: CAWRGEGPLHF
cdr3_nt: TGTGCCTGGAGAGGGGAGGGACCCCTCCACTTT